This T cell receptor beta chain was profiled in a study of blood T cell repertoires in COVID-19 (dated by TCRdb to 2018 to 2020). About the investigation overall: Samples from collaborators originated in the United States, Italy and Spain and spanned both the acute and convalescent phases of COVID-19. HLA class I and class II types, where available, came from metadata supplied by the sample provider rather than from assay-based typing. Sample metadata almost always included a de-identified subject ID, COVID-19 status, age in years and sex. The material from the prospective study consisted of cDNA or gDNA derived from T cells, B-cell-depleted T cells, or PBMCs. The repertoires were released in a freely available public database intended as a resource for research on the immune response to SARS-CoV-2. The dataset comprised deeply sampled blood TCRbeta repertoires from subjects exposed to, actively infected with, or recovered from COVID-19. Samples were obtained from the ongoing ImmuneRACE study (first 160 participants) and from over 1,000 subjects provided by 6 global collaborators. Results the study describes overall, beyond this receptor: How much clinical and demographic metadata was included differed by source and by participant, and the metadata was provided uncurated.

About this clone: What antigen it recognizes has not been identified. Base qualities were left out, and no much larger clone turns up one base away.

For CDR1 and CDR2, the germline V gene lists MRHNA and SNTAGT. Here V drops 4 bases and J drops 4 bases, and the junction holds 7 bases not matched to any gene. Inclusive of the bounding cysteine and phenylalanine, the CDR3 is 15 residues long. Of all the DNA, just the CDR3 is kept, 45 bases in frame from base 1. TCRbeta CDR3 regions were amplified from genomic DNA by means of the immunoSEQ Assay, a bias-controlled multiplex PCR. Processing in the source paper ran as follows. The number of nucleated cells in each sample was estimated by amplification of reference gene primers within the assay. To quantify the absolute abundance of each unique TCRbeta CDR3 rearrangement, sequence reads were collapsed and filtered. Productive Simpson clonality was computed per sample as the square root of Simpson's diversity index over productive rearrangements. The source is immuneACCESS, and TCRdb retained only in-frame sequences with V and J called. Part of the clones is not carried over; for the studies checked, unresolved V genes explain less than half of this, and the remainder is unexplained. V and J calls and clone size are given by that table; D and trimming were obtained from the DNA. This sample comprises about 190,000 clones, roughly 90% of them detected only once. The ten largest make up around 7% of the sample.

Each collaborating institution followed its own protocols to collect whole blood in K2EDTA tubes. For TCRbeta analysis, collaborators shipped samples in one of three forms: frozen whole blood, isolated PBMCs, or DNA extracted from either of those sample types. The chain links TRBV6-4 with TRBJ1-1, with 9 bases matching TRBD1. The TCR comes from a middle-aged man with acute or convalescent COVID-19. Sequences were obtained from peripheral blood. The nucleotide sequence reads as follows: TGTGCCAGCAGTGCCGACAGGGGGTTAGGCACTGAAGCTTTCTTT. Translated, this is CASSADRGLGTEAFF.